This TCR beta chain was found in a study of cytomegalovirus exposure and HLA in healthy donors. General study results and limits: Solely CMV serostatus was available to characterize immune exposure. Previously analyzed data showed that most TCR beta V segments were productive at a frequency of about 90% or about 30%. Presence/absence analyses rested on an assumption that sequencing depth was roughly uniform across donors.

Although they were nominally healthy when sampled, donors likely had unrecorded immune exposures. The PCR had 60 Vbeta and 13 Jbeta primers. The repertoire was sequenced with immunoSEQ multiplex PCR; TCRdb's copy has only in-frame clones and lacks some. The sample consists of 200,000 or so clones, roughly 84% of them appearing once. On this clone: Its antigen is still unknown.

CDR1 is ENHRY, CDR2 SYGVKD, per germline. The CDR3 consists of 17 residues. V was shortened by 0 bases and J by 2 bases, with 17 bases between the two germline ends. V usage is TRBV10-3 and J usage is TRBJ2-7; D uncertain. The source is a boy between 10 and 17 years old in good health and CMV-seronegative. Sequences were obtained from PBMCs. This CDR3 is CAISESRRRGAPYEQYF. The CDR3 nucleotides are TGTGCCATCAGTGAGTCCCGGCGGCGCGGAGCCCCCTACGAGCAGTACTTC.